This T cell receptor beta chain comes out of a study of T cell responses to AZD1222 COVID-19 vaccine. Study results and limitations: The donors showed a predominance of white British ancestry and of females, with possible underestimation of clonal diversity.

This clone was counted once. Its antigen is as yet unknown. V lost 5 bases and J lost 5, with 12 bases in between. The CDR3 has 13 residues. In germline, CDR1 is MDHEN, CDR2 SYDVKM. The method was immunoSEQ multiplex PCR; TCRdb's version includes in-frame clones alone and lacks a portion of them. This sample has about 82,000 clones, with about 87% found just once. The rearrangement joins TRBV28 to TRBJ1-1; D gene unclear. Sequencing was performed on peripheral blood, taken on day 0 of AZD1222 vaccination. The TCR sequence derives from an adult in good health. The CDR3 DNA follows: TGTGCCAGCAGTCCCCATACGACGACTGAAGCTTTCTTT. This gives the protein CASSPHTTTEAFF. Variable domain in full (rest from reference TRBV28 and TRBJ1-1): DVKVTQSSRYLVKRTGEKVFLECVQDMDHENMFWYRQDPGLGLRLIYFSYDVKMKEKGDIPEGYSVSREKKERFSLILESASTNQTSMYLCASSPHTTTEAFFGQGTRLTVV.